A selection of T cell receptor beta chains follows, all from one sample in a study of blood T cell repertoires in COVID-19. Assay: immunoSEQ multiplex PCR; the TCRdb copy retains only in-frame clones and omits some. The sample carries 200,000 to 250,000 clones, about 80% recorded once. Sequencing was done on a sample of PBMCs or T cells enriched from blood (not recorded which). These receptors originate from a man between 60 and 75 years old who had recovered from COVID-19. Both conserved end residues are part of each CDR3. The D gene is left open where the match is weak. Some rows have no size entry. The others give once, few or many, or a class for an expanded clone.

d_call clone_size j_call v_call cdr3_nt cdr3_aa
TRBD2 NA TRBJ2-3 TRBV19 TGTGCCAGTAGTAGGATAGCGGGTAGCACAGATACGCAGTATTTT CASSRIAGSTDTQYF
TRBD2 NA TRBJ2-5 TRBV5-4 TGTGCCAGCAGCTTGAGGTCTAGCGGGGGCCCACAAGAGACCCAGTACTTC CASSLRSSGGPQETQYF
TRBD1 NA TRBJ1-2 TRBV3-1/TRBV3-2 TGTGCCAGCAGCCAACTCCGAGCCGACAGGGACTATGGCTACACCTTC CASSQLRADRDYGYTF
TRBD2 NA TRBJ2-1 TRBV4-3 TGCGCCAGCAGCCAAAGCGGGGGAAGAAGCTCCTACAATGAGCAGTTCTTC CASSQSGGRSSYNEQFF
TRBD1 NA TRBJ1-1 TRBV9 TGTGCCAGCAGCGGGGACAGGGGGCCTATCACTGAAGCTTTCTTT CASSGDRGPITEAFF
TRBD1 NA TRBJ1-1 TRBV29-1 TGCAGCGCCTGGACAGGGGGGAACACTGAAGCTTTCTTT CSAWTGGNTEAFF
TRBD2 NA TRBJ2-3 TRBV2 TGTGCCAGCAGACGACTAGCGGGGAACACAGATACGCAGTATTTT CASRRLAGNTDTQYF
TRBD2 NA TRBJ2-3 TRBV18 TGTGCCAGCTCACCTCTGGGGGGGATCGCAGATACGCAGTATTTT CASSPLGGIADTQYF
NA few TRBJ1-4 TRBV19 TGTGCCAGTAGTACCCGGACAGACACGAGAGCAAATCTAGAACTGTTTTTT CASSTRTDTRANLELFF
TRBD1 NA TRBJ2-2 TRBV6-5 TGTGCCAGCAGCCGGGACAGACCGAACACCGGGGAGCTGTTTTTT CASSRDRPNTGELFF
NA NA TRBJ1-6 TRBV9 TGTGCCAGCAGCGTAGACCCCCCGCAGGGGCCATTGCGAACCCTCCACTTT CASSVDPPQGPLRTLHF
TRBD2 NA TRBJ2-3 TRBV27 TGTGCCAGCAGTGACCTCCTGGCGGGAGTTAGCACAGATACGCAGTATTTT CASSDLLAGVSTDTQYF
TRBD1 few TRBJ2-5 TRBV19 TGTGCCGCCGGGGACAGCCAAGAGACCCAGTACTTC CAAGDSQETQYF
TRBD1 NA TRBJ2-7 TRBV7-2 TGTGCCAGCAGCGTGACAGGGGCTTACGAGCAGTACTTC CASSVTGAYEQYF
NA many TRBJ2-7 TRBV15 TGTGCCACCAGTCCCGGGGGACCGGTATCGGAGCAGTACTTC CATSPGGPVSEQYF
NA NA TRBJ1-1 TRBV12-3/TRBV12-4 TGTGCCAGCAGTGGGGTAAGGAGGACTGAAGCTTTCTTT CASSGVRRTEAFF
TRBD2 once TRBJ2-3 TRBV9 TGTGCCAGCAGCGAGCGGGGGTCGACTTCCACAGATACGCAGTATTTT CASSERGSTSTDTQYF
NA NA TRBJ1-4 TRBV7-2 TGTGCCAGCAGCTTAGATCAGCGCTCTGAAAAACTGTTTTTT CASSLDQRSEKLFF
NA NA TRBJ1-2 TRBV19 TGTGCCAGTAGTCAAGGGGGCTATGGCTACACCTTC CASSQGGYGYTF
NA NA TRBJ1-1 TRBV18 TGTGCCAGCTCACCTCCGGCAGGGAGGGTCACTGAAGCTTTCTTT CASSPPAGRVTEAFF
TRBD2 NA TRBJ2-5 TRBV2 TGTGCCAGCAGTGCGGGACTAGTTGAGACCCAGTACTTC CASSAGLVETQYF
NA NA TRBJ2-1 TRBV14 TGTGCCAGCAGCCAGGGAGGCGGAGAGCAGTTCTTC CASSQGGGEQFF
NA NA TRBJ1-1 TRBV18 TGTGCCAGCTCCGCCCCGGCCGGGGGGCGGGTGAACACTGAAGCTTTCTTT CASSAPAGGRVNTEAFF
TRBD1 NA TRBJ2-3 TRBV6-2/TRBV6-3 TGTGCCAGCAGTTACCCACGACAGGGACCAGCAGATACGCAGTATTTT CASSYPRQGPADTQYF
TRBD1 NA TRBJ1-2 TRBV6-1 TGTGCCAGCAGTGAATCCCCGACAGGGCTCTATGGCTACACCTTC CASSESPTGLYGYTF
NA NA TRBJ1-5 TRBV6-4 TGTGCCAGCAGTCAAACCCACAGGGACGGTCAGCCCCAGCATTTT CASSQTHRDGQPQHF
TRBD1 NA TRBJ2-7 TRBV6-5 TGTGCCAGCAGAAGGGGACAGGGAAGCTACGAGCAGTACTTC CASRRGQGSYEQYF
TRBD1 NA TRBJ2-7 TRBV11-3 TGTGCCATCACGACAGGGTCGTACGAGCAGTACTTC CAITTGSYEQYF
NA NA TRBJ1-4 TRBV3-1/TRBV3-2 TGTGCCAGCAGCCAGGCGGGGCGCTCTAATGAAAAACTGTTTTTT CASSQAGRSNEKLFF
TRBD1 NA TRBJ2-7 TRBV4-1 TGCGCCAGCAGCCAAGAACGGGACAGCACCTACGAGCAGTACTTC CASSQERDSTYEQYF
NA NA TRBJ1-4 TRBV13 TGTGCCAGCAGCAAAAACAGGGCAACTAATGAAAAACTGTTTTTT CASSKNRATNEKLFF
NA many TRBJ2-1 TRBV9 TGTGCCAGCAGCGGGGCGCAGGGGCTCAATGAGCAGTTCTTC CASSGAQGLNEQFF
NA NA TRBJ1-1 TRBV6-4 TGTGCCAGCAGTGACCCTACTCTTTGGTCGGGGGAGAACACTGAAGCTTTCTTT CASSDPTLWSGENTEAFF
NA few TRBJ1-2 TRBV20-1 TGCAGTGCTAGAGACCCCCTTATCTTC CSARDPLIF
NA NA TRBJ1-1 TRBV30 TGTGCCTGGAGTGTAATGCTAATTCGGGGGGCACGCACTGAAGCTTTCTTT CAWSVMLIRGARTEAFF
TRBD1 NA TRBJ1-1 TRBV5-1 TGCGCCAGCAGCTTGGAGGGGGCGTTGAACACTGAAGCTTTCTTT CASSLEGALNTEAFF
NA NA TRBJ2-1 TRBV11-3 TGTGCCAGCAGCTTTCGGACGTCCCGGGGTGAGCAGTTCTTC CASSFRTSRGEQFF
NA NA TRBJ2-1 TRBV24-1 TGTGCCACCAGTGAAGCAGGGGGGAACTCCTACAATGAGCAGTTCTTC CATSEAGGNSYNEQFF
NA few TRBJ1-1 TRBV7-9 TGTGCCAGCAGCCCCCAGGCTGAAGCTTTCTTT CASSPQAEAFF
NA NA TRBJ2-5 TRBV7-7 TGTGCTAGCAGCTCAGGGCAAGAGACCCAGTACTTC CASSSGQETQYF
NA NA TRBJ1-5 TRBV2 TGTGCCAGCAGTGAGAGACAGTATAGCAATCAGCCCCAGCATTTT CASSERQYSNQPQHF
TRBD1 once TRBJ1-5 TRBV20-1 TGCAGTGCTAGTAGCCAGGGGGATTGGAATCAGCCCCAGCATTTT CSASSQGDWNQPQHF
NA NA TRBJ2-7 TRBV7-9 TGTGCCAGCAGCTTTCCCCTAGTGGCCTACAGGCTGTACTTC CASSFPLVAYRLYF
TRBD2 NA TRBJ2-5 TRBV7-2 TGTGCCAGCAGCCCCCCTGCCAGCGGGGGTGCGACCCAGTACTTC CASSPPASGGATQYF
TRBD2 NA TRBJ2-2 TRBV5-1 TGCGCCAGCACCCCCGGGGGGGGCGCGGGCACCGGGGAGCTGTTTTTT CASTPGGGAGTGELFF
NA NA TRBJ1-2 TRBV4-3 TGCGCCAGCAGCCAAGATCATGGCAGCTATGGCTACACCTTC CASSQDHGSYGYTF
NA NA TRBJ1-4 TRBV21-1 TGTGCCAGCAGCAAAGAAAGAGATGGCAGGTATTTT CASSKERDGRYF
TRBD1 NA TRBJ1-1 TRBV6-2/TRBV6-3 TGTGCCAGCAGCCGCGAGAGACAGGGCTGGGGGAACACTGAAGCTTTCTTT CASSRERQGWGNTEAFF
NA NA TRBJ1-6 TRBV7-2 TGTGCCAGCAGCCACGCGGTGGTCGTTTCACCCCTCCACTTT CASSHAVVVSPLHF
NA NA TRBJ2-7 TRBV10-3 TGTGCCATCAGGGGGGGGCTAGAGGACGAGCAGTACTTC CAIRGGLEDEQYF
NA NA TRBJ2-1 TRBV5-1 TGCGCCAGCAGGGGGGGTACTTCCTACAATGAGCAGTTCTTC CASRGGTSYNEQFF
NA NA TRBJ1-6 TRBV11-2 TGTGCCAGCAGCTTAAACCCGAGCTCCTATAATTCACCCCTCCACTTT CASSLNPSSYNSPLHF
TRBD1 NA TRBJ2-2 TRBV19 TGTGCCAGTACCCGACAGGGGGCCGGGGAGCTGTTTTTT CASTRQGAGELFF
TRBD1 NA TRBJ1-3 TRBV6-5 TGTGCCAGCAGAGGGGGCAGGGGTCAAGGCACCATATATTTT CASRGGRGQGTIYF